Presented here are 9 T cell receptor beta chains from one specimen sequenced in a study of blood T cell repertoires in COVID-19. Assay used: immunoSEQ multiplex PCR; TCRdb lists only in-frame clones, some missing. This sample has some 120,000 clones, with approximately 83% found just once. Input material: peripheral blood. Source of these receptors: an elderly woman with acute or convalescent COVID-19.

The chain is built from TRBV20-1 and TRBJ1-2; 8 bases map to TRBD1. The CDR3 sequence is 11 residues long. In germline, CDR1 is DFQATT, CDR2 SNEGSKA (reference sequence). The V and J ends lost 5 bases and 8 bases, in that order; junction bases with no gene match: 4. The CDR3 DNA follows: TGCAGTGCTCGCGACAGGGGAGGCTACACCTTC. Its protein is CSARDRGGYTF.

The CDR3 region is CASSQGGNTEAFF. In DNA, the CDR3 is TGTGCCAGTAGTCAGGGGGGGAACACTGAAGCTTTCTTT. The chain joins TRBV19 to TRBJ1-1; 7 nucleotides agree with TRBD1. V shed 5 bases and J 1 base; nucleotides not matched to a gene: 1. From germline, CDR1 is LNHDA and CDR2 SQIVND (reference sequence). CDR3 length equals 13 residues.

The rearrangement joins TRBV5-1 to TRBJ1-1; perhaps TRBD1 as D (6 bases). This CDR3 region has 13 residues. V lost 4 bases and J 3 bases, leaving 10 bases between the germline ends. The germline gives CDR1 SGHRS, CDR2 YFSETQ. Here the CDR3 DNA reads TGCGCCAGCAGCACGGGACACGACACTGAAGCTTTCTTT. This gives the protein CASSTGHDTEAFF.

This clone has a single count. This chain uses TRBV6-5 with TRBJ1-2; D not certain. Trimming pared 0 bases from V and 8 bases from J, leaving 10 bases between. Germline CDR1 and CDR2: MNHEY and SVGAGI. There are 13 residues in the CDR3. CDR3 sequence: CASSYSTVGGYTF. The DNA of the CDR3 is TGTGCCAGCAGTTACTCGACTGTCGGAGGCTACACCTTC.

The chain is built from TRBV12-3 or TRBV12-4 and TRBJ1-1; D gene ambiguous. CDR3 length equals 13 residues. V lost 7 bases and J 1 base, leaving 10 bases between the germline ends. The CDR3 here is CASTQPGNTEAFF. The DNA for the CDR3 is TGTGCCAGCACCCAACCAGGGAACACTGAAGCTTTCTTT.

V usage is TRBV7-2 and J usage is TRBJ1-1; TRBD1 might be the D (5 bases). With 7 bases removed from V and 6 bases from J, the gap between germline ends came to 21 bases. This CDR3 is 15 amino acids long. CDR1 SGHTA and CDR2 FQGNSA come from the germline V gene. The CDR3 region has the DNA TGTGCCAGCATCAGAAATACGGGACTCGTGGCTGAAGCTTTCTTT. Translating gives CASIRNTGLVAEAFF.

The chain is built from TRBV2 and TRBJ1-5; no reliable D call. Germline V lookup: CDR1 SNHLY, CDR2 FYNNEI. V shed 6 bases and J shed 1 base, with 16 bases lying between them. CDR3 length equals 16 residues. CDR3 sequence: CASRLGLGGSNQPQHF. CDR3 sequence (DNA): TGTGCCAGCAGGCTAGGGCTAGGAGGGAGCAATCAGCCCCAGCATTTT.

The chain joins TRBV5-4 to TRBJ1-6; no clear D gene. Germline V CDR1 and CDR2: SGHNT, YYREEE (reference sequence). V lost 1 base to trimming and J lost 0 bases, with 8 bases between them. This CDR3 contains 16 residues. This CDR3 is CASSLFPSSYNSPLHF. CDR3 nucleotides: TGTGCCAGCAGCTTGTTCCCGAGCTCCTATAATTCACCCCTCCACTTT.

The chain is built from TRBV27 and TRBJ2-3; 10 nucleotides align to TRBD2. The CDR3 has 15 amino acids. Trimming took 5 bases from V and 1 from J; bases not matched to a gene: 3. CDR1 and CDR2 from the germline V gene are MNHEY and SMNVEV (reference sequence). Here the CDR3 reads CASSGGLAGTDTQYF. The DNA of the CDR3 is TGTGCCAGCAGTGGAGGACTAGCGGGCACAGATACGCAGTATTTT.